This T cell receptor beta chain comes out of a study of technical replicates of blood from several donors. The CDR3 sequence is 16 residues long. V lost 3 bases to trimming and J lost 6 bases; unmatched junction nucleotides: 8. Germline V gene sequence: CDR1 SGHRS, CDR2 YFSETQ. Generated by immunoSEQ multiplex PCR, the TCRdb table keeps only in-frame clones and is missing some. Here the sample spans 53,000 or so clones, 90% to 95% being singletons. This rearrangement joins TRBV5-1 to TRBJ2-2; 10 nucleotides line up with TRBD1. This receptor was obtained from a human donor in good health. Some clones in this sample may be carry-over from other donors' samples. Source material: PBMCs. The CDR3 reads CASSSRTGGLAGELFF. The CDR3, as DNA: TGCGCCAGCAGCTCCCGGACAGGGGGGCTAGCCGGGGAGCTGTTTTTT.